One and the same sample provided the 25 T cell receptor beta chains below, sequenced in a study of HIV-infected patients and healthy controls. No cell fractionation was done, so the repertoire covers all unsorted peripheral blood T cells. Alpha and beta constant-region primers primed reverse transcription of 500 to 550 ng RNA. Each of the alpha and beta chains got its own library through chain-specific third strand synthesis with indices. TCRdb re-derived calls from the 5' RACE reads in MiXCR, one entry per CDR3 protein. The data contain some 15,000 distinct CDR3 sequences, 9.4% of them singletons. Sequences were obtained from blood. The receptors derive from an adult in good health.

This sequence joins TRBV6-6 and TRBJ2-4; a possible D gene is TRBD1 (6 bases). CDR1 and CDR2 (germline): MNHNY, SVGAGI (reference sequence). The CDR3 runs 14 residues. V was pared by 2 bases and J by 5 bases, with 10 bases between. In nucleotides, the CDR3 is TGTGCCAGCAGTTACCAGGGGATGGAAAACATTCAGTACTTC. Translated: CASSYQGMENIQYF.

This clonotype has ten or more counts. The V and J genes are TRBV28 and TRBJ1-1; D not resolved. The CDR3 loop spans 13 amino acids. CDR1 is MDHEN, CDR2 SYDVKM, per germline. The V end was cut by 5 bases, the J end by 1 base, with 8 bases between. The CDR3 region is CASSEVPNTEAFF. CDR3 nucleotide sequence: TGTGCCAGCAGTGAAGTCCCGAACACTGAAGCTTTCTTT.

A few counts support this clonotype. The V gene is TRBV20-1, the J gene TRBJ2-5; 9 nucleotides line up with TRBD1. The trim removed 0 bases at V and 1 base at J, leaving 6 bases unmatched. The CDR3 spans 16 residues. Germline V gene lookup returns CDR1 DFQATT and CDR2 SNEGSKA (reference sequence). The DNA for the CDR3 is TGCAGTGCTAGAGATTTTACAGGGGGCGGCCAAGAGACCCAGTACTTC. Amino acid sequence: CSARDFTGGGQETQYF.

This clonotype occurred many times. The chain is built from TRBV6-1 and TRBJ2-6; 8 bases agree with TRBD2. This CDR3 is 16 amino acids long. Unmatched junction bases numbered 6, after V lost 7 bases and J lost 1 base. Germline loops: CDR1 MNHNS, CDR2 SASEGT. CDR3 loop: CASTTSGGSGANVLTF. CDR3 nucleotide sequence: TGTGCCAGCACCACTTCGGGGGGGTCTGGGGCCAACGTCCTGACTTTC.

The V and J genes are TRBV14 and TRBJ2-1; D perhaps matches TRBD2 (5 bases). V was trimmed by 1 base and J by 8 bases, leaving 15 bases between them. Germline-derived CDR1 and CDR2 are SGHDN and FVKESK. The CDR3 length is 15 residues. The CDR3 loop reads CASSQVLVIADEQFF. Here the CDR3 DNA reads TGTGCCAGCAGCCAAGTACTAGTGATCGCCGATGAGCAGTTCTTC.

This clonotype was observed many times. The rearrangement uses TRBV10-3 and TRBJ2-7, with D perhaps being TRBD1 or TRBD2 (6 bases each). Germline values: CDR1 ENHRY, CDR2 SYGVKD. V was pared by 9 bases and J by 5 bases, with 14 bases between. This CDR3 spans 12 amino acids. Here the CDR3 DNA reads TGTGCCATGGGGGGCCAGGGCCACGAGCAGTACTTC. Amino acid sequence: CAMGGQGHEQYF.

This clonotype has more than one count but fewer than ten. This rearrangement joins TRBV4-1 to TRBJ2-3; possible D gene TRBD1, 6 bases. Trimming took 2 bases from V and 2 from J, leaving 17 bases between them. This CDR3 contains 17 residues. Germline V gene lookup returns CDR1 MGHRA and CDR2 YSYEKL. The CDR3 region is CASSQLGSGVLTDTQYF. The CDR3 DNA reads TGCGCCAGCAGCCAACTAGGATCAGGGGTCCTCACAGATACGCAGTATTTT.

The table lists this clonotype with many counts. In DNA form, the CDR3 reads TGTGCCAGCAGTCACCGGGACAGGGGCTACGAGCAGTACGTC. This gives the protein CASSHRDRGYEQYV. The rearrangement joins TRBV27 to TRBJ2-7, with TRBD1 matching over 10 bases. The CDR3 runs 14 residues. The germline CDR1 and CDR2 sequences are MNHEY and SMNVEV (reference sequence). Unmatched junction bases numbered 4, after V lost 5 bases and J lost 3 bases.

By sample share, this clonotype is medium-sized. The chain has TRBV6-6 and TRBJ1-4, with TRBD1 matching over 7 bases. The germline V gene has CDR1 MNHNY and CDR2 SVGAGI (reference sequence). This CDR3 has 16 amino acids. Unmatched junction bases numbered 14, after V lost 6 bases and J lost 7 bases. The CDR3: CASSPGTGVRGEKLFF. The CDR3 nucleotides read TGTGCCAGCAGCCCCGGAACAGGGGTTCGTGGTGAAAAACTGTTTTTT.

This clonotype is labeled medium-sized. The chain carries TRBV9 and TRBJ2-2, with D perhaps matching TRBD2 (6 bases). Trimming stripped 7 bases from V and 1 base from J, with 8 bases between. Germline CDR1 is SGDLS and CDR2 is YYNGEE. The CDR3 loop spans 13 amino acids. In DNA form, the CDR3 reads TGTGCCAGCGGGAGGATGAACACCGGGGAGCTGTTTTTT. It codes for CASGRMNTGELFF.

At least ten counts were recorded for this clonotype. The CDR3 loop reads CASSSSYLYSTEAFF. In nucleotides, the CDR3 is TGTGCCAGCAGCTCCTCCTACCTTTACTCCACTGAAGCTTTCTTT. The gene calls are TRBV7-2 and TRBJ1-1; D gene unclear. The CDR3 has 15 residues. Germline V gives CDR1 SGHTA, CDR2 FQGNSA. Trimming left V 4 bases short and J 4 bases short, with 16 bases between. Full variable domain (remainder filled in from reference TRBV7-2 and TRBJ1-1): GAGVSQSPSNKVTEKGKDVELRCDPISGHTALYWYRQSLGQGLEFLIYFQGNSAPDKSGLPSDRFSAERTGGSVSTLTIQRTQQEDSAVYLCASSSSYLYSTEAFFGQGTRLTVV.

This clonotype showed up many times. The chain links TRBV6-2 or TRBV6-3 to TRBJ2-3, with 8 bases identical to TRBD1. The ends lost 11 bases at V and 6 bases at J; junction bases unmatched: 13. Germline assignment: CDR1 MNHEY and CDR2 SVGEGT. The CDR3 covers 14 residues. As DNA, the CDR3 is TGTGCCTCCACCCAGGGGGCACAGGCGGATACGCAGTATTTT. Translating it yields CASTQGAQADTQYF.

This clonotype was seen at least ten times. The CDR3 bases are TGCGCCAGCAGCTTGGCTACGCACAACAATGAGCAGTTCTTC. This sequence encodes CASSLATHNNEQFF. The chain joins TRBV5-1 to TRBJ2-1; D is ambiguous. Germline V lookup: CDR1 SGHRS, CDR2 YFSETQ. Trimming left V 0 bases short and J 5 bases short, with 9 bases between. The CDR3 sequence is 14 residues long. The full variable domain, its missing parts supplied by reference TRBV5-1 and TRBJ2-1, is KAGVTQTPRYLIKTRGQQVTLSCSPISGHRSVSWYQQTPGQGLQFLFEYFSETQRNKGNFPGRFSGRQFSNSRSEMNVSTLELGDSALYLCASSLATHNNEQFFGPGTRLTVL.

This clonotype was recorded at least ten times. The gene calls are TRBV6-5 and TRBJ2-1; weak D call: TRBD2 (5 bases). Germline CDR1 MNHEY, CDR2 SVGAGI. The CDR3 totals 13 residues. Trimming removed 2 bases from V and 8 bases from J, with 10 bases in between. CDR3 in DNA: TGTGCCAGCAGTTACCGTTGGGGAGATGAGCAGTTCTTC. Its translation is CASSYRWGDEQFF.

This clonotype was recorded many times. J is TRBJ2-5 and V is TRBV19; D not resolved. Germline values: CDR1 LNHDA, CDR2 SQIVND (reference sequence). V was cut by 3 bases and J by 2 bases, with 7 bases left in between. The CDR3 contains 13 residues. CDR3 DNA sequence: TGTGCCAGTAGTATCCCCTTTCAAGAGACCCAGTACTTC. It translates to CASSIPFQETQYF.

Many counts were recorded for this clonotype. V is TRBV5-1 and J is TRBJ2-3; D gene ambiguous. CDR3 length equals 16 residues. The germline V gene has CDR1 SGHRS and CDR2 YFSETQ. V was clipped by 0 bases and J by 0 bases, with 11 bases between them. The CDR3 loop reads CASSLGTRTSTDTQYF. CDR3 in DNA: TGCGCCAGCAGCTTGGGTACCAGAACTAGCACAGATACGCAGTATTTT.

This clonotype is deemed medium-sized. The chain uses TRBV2 and TRBJ2-3, with D perhaps matching TRBD1 or TRBD2 (5 bases each). V lost 7 bases to trimming and J lost 1 base, with 15 bases between them. Germline-derived CDR1 and CDR2 are SNHLY and FYNNEI. There are 15 residues in the CDR3. The chain's CDR3 is CASNFGDARTDTQYF. The CDR3 DNA sequence: TGTGCCAGCAACTTCGGGGACGCCCGCACAGATACGCAGTATTTT.

This clonotype was observed many times. The chain is built from TRBV7-9 and TRBJ2-1; 12 bases are a match to TRBD2. V gave up 1 base and J gave up 3 bases; unmatched junction bases: 13. The length of the CDR3 is 20 residues. Germline V gene data show CDR1 as SEHNR and CDR2 as FQNEAQ (reference sequence). DNA for the CDR3: TGTGCCAGCAGCTTAGTTAGGCTAGCGGGAGGGCCGGTTTTCTACAATGAGCAGTTCTTC. Protein sequence: CASSLVRLAGGPVFYNEQFF. The variable domain in full, with the rest retrieved from reference TRBV7-9 and TRBJ2-1, is DTGVSQNPRHKITKRGQNVTFRCDPISEHNRLYWYRQTLGQGPEFLTYFQNEAQLEKSRLLSDRFSAERPKGSFSTLEIQRTEQGDSAMYLCASSLVRLAGGPVFYNEQFFGPGTRLTVL.

A few counts support this clonotype. This chain links TRBV20-1 with TRBJ1-1, with D maybe TRBD1 (6 bases). There are 14 residues in the CDR3. Germline CDR1 reads DFQATT; CDR2 reads SNEGSKA (reference sequence). The V gene lost 2 bases and the J gene lost 6 bases, with 16 bases spanning the gap. The CDR3 reads CSARWAQGWAEAFF. In DNA, the CDR3 is TGCAGTGCTAGATGGGCGCAGGGGTGGGCTGAAGCTTTCTTT.

In this sample, this clonotype is medium-sized. The chain uses TRBV14 and TRBJ2-7, with D uncertain. Germline V lookup: CDR1 SGHDN, CDR2 FVKESK. The CDR3 sequence is 13 residues long. Trimming took 1 base from V and 6 from J, leaving 10 bases between them. The CDR3 bases are TGTGCCAGCAGCCAAGGCCCCGCCCTCGAGCAGTACTTC. This encodes CASSQGPALEQYF.

This clonotype was seen at least ten times. V usage is TRBV20-1 and J usage is TRBJ1-5; D not certain. This CDR3 has 14 amino acids. Deletions cut 0 bases from V and 5 bases from J, with 11 bases between. CDR1 is DFQATT, CDR2 SNEGSKA, per germline (reference sequence). Written as DNA, the CDR3 is TGCAGTGCTAGAGATTGGGGTAAGGATCAGCCCCAGCATTTT. Its translation: CSARDWGKDQPQHF.

This clonotype was picked up many times. The chain links TRBV5-5 to TRBJ2-6; 9 bases map to TRBD1. Germline V gene lookup returns CDR1 SGHKS and CDR2 YYEKEE (reference sequence). V shed 1 base and J 1 base; nucleotides not matched to a gene: 3. This CDR3 comprises 17 residues. The chain's CDR3 is CASSLTGQGSGANVLTF. The CDR3 nucleotides are TGTGCCAGCAGCTTGACGGGACAGGGTTCTGGGGCCAACGTCCTGACTTTC.

This clonotype occurred many times. The rearrangement joins TRBV7-9 to TRBJ2-3; 8 bases line up with TRBD1. The CDR3 has 14 amino acids. Per the germline V gene, CDR1 is SEHNR and CDR2 is FQNEAQ (reference sequence). The trim removed 5 bases at V and 4 bases at J, leaving 5 bases unmatched. This CDR3 reads CASSPRTGPDTQYF. The CDR3 DNA reads TGTGCCAGCAGCCCACGGACAGGGCCAGATACGCAGTATTTT.

With regard to this clonotype: This clone may be a read error of a much larger clone one base away. A read error is likely, as this CDR3 ends without the conserved phenylalanine or tryptophan. The V call is TRBV7-2, the J call TRBJ2-7; TRBD1 matches 9 bases. V dropped 5 bases and J dropped 6; count of bases not matched to a gene: 2. Germline V CDR1 and CDR2: SGHTA, FQGNSA. The CDR3 spans 12 residues. CDR3 sequence reads: CASSPDRGEQYY. CDR3 nucleotides: TGTGCCAGCAGCCCGGACAGGGGCGAGCAGTACTAC.

This clonotype was seen only a few times. The chain joins TRBV4-1 to TRBJ2-7, with 9 bases matching TRBD1. Germline V lookup: CDR1 MGHRA, CDR2 YSYEKL. The CDR3 spans 15 residues. V shed 4 bases and J 5 bases; nucleotides not matched to a gene: 9. CDR3 DNA sequence: TGCGCCAGCAGCCCTTCTCGGGACAGGGCCCACGAGCAGTACTTC. It translates to CASSPSRDRAHEQYF.